This TCR beta chain was captured by sequencing in a study of T-cell reconstitution after alpha-beta-depleted transplantation in children. Unique molecular identifiers tagged the TCRbeta library. TCRdb independently ran MiXCR on the PCR reads; one entry per CDR3 protein. The table records 500,000 to 600,000 distinct CDR3 sequences, approximately 32% of them present only once. This CDR3 comprises 15 residues. Germline loops: CDR1 SGHVS, CDR2 FNYEAQ. The V and J ends lost 1 base and 0 bases respectively, with 6 bases between them. The source is a human donor who donated a stem cell graft to a child with aplastic anemia. Source: PBMCs from the stem cell graft donor, taken from the stem cell graft. The V and J genes are TRBV7-6 and TRBJ2-2, with D perhaps matching TRBD2 (5 bases). The DNA for the CDR3 is TGTGCCAGCAGCTTAGAGCGGACGAACACCGGGGAGCTGTTTTTT. It codes for CASSLERTNTGELFF. Using reference TRBV7-6 and TRBJ2-2 for the parts outside the CDR3, the full variable domain is GAGVSQSPRYKVTKRGQDVALRCDPISGHVSLYWYRQALGQGPEFLTYFNYEAQQDKSGLPNDRFSAERPEGSISTLTIQRTEQRDSAMYRCASSLERTNTGELFFGEGSRLTVL.